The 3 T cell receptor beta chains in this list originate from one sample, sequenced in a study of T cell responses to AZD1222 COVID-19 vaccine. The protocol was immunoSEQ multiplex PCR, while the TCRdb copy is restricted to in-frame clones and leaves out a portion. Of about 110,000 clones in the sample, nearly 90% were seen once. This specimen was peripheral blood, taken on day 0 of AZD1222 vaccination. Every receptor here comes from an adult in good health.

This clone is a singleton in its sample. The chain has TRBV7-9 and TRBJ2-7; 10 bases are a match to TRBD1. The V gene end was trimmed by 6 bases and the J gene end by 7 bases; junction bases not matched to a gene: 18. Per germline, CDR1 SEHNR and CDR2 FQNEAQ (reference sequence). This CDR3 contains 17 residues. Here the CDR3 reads CASSQVPPTGGAGEQYF. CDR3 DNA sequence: TGTGCCAGCAGTCAGGTCCCCCCGACAGGGGGCGCGGGGGAGCAGTACTTC.

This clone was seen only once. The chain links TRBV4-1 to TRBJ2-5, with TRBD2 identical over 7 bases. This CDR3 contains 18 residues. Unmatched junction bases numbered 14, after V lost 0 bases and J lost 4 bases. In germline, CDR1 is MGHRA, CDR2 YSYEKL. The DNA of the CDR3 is TGCGCCAGCAGCCAAGATGTATATGCTAGCGGTGGGGGAGAGACCCAGTACTTC. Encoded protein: CASSQDVYASGGGETQYF.

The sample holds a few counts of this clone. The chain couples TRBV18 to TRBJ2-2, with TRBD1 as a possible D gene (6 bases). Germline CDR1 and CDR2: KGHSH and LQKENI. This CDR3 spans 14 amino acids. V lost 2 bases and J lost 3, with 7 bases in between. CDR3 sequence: CASSPNRDTGELFF. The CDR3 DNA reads TGTGCCAGCTCACCAAACAGGGACACCGGGGAGCTGTTTTTT.